The 27 T cell receptor beta chains reported below all come from one sample, sequenced in a study of early T cells in non-severe SARS-CoV-2 infection. TCRdb itself ran the 5' RACE reads through MiXCR, one entry per CDR3 protein. Altogether tens of thousands of distinct CDR3 sequences are present, around 12% being singletons, with the ten largest covering around 2.8%. The input for sequencing was whole blood, taken at baseline. The receptors derive from an adult who was a healthcare worker with PCR-confirmed SARS-CoV-2 infection or an uninfected control (not recorded which).

This clonotype showed up just a few times. The chain employs TRBV27 and TRBJ1-1; D possibly corresponds to TRBD1 (5 bases). The CDR3 loop spans 14 amino acids. Germline CDR1 and CDR2: MNHEY and SMNVEV (reference sequence). The V gene lost 3 bases and the J gene lost 2 bases, with 10 bases spanning the gap. Written as DNA, the CDR3 is TGTGCCAGCAGTTTCAGGGTTTTTAACACTGAAGCTTTCTTT. Translating it yields CASSFRVFNTEAFF.

This clonotype was seen more than once but under ten times. The chain uses TRBV4-3 and TRBJ2-7; D ambiguous. CDR3 length equals 16 residues. Germline V lookup: CDR1 LGHNA, CDR2 YSLEER. Trimming shortened V by 1 base and J by 3 bases, and 16 bases separated the two germline ends. Here the CDR3 reads CASSQVGSEDYYEQYF. In DNA form, the CDR3 reads TGCGCCAGCAGCCAAGTCGGCAGTGAGGATTACTACGAGCAGTACTTC.

This clonotype has at least ten counts. The gene calls are TRBV2 and TRBJ1-6; 7 bases align to TRBD1. In germline, CDR1 is SNHLY, CDR2 FYNNEI. The CDR3 totals 16 residues. The ends lost 5 bases at V and 3 bases at J; junction bases unmatched: 7. The CDR3 protein is CASSSGTEVYNSPLHF. CDR3 sequence (DNA): TGTGCCAGCAGTTCCGGGACAGAGGTCTATAATTCACCCCTCCACTTT.

The rearrangement uses TRBV5-1 and TRBJ2-2; D is uncertain. The CDR3 has 17 amino acids. V was shortened by 3 bases and J by 0 bases, with 15 bases between the two germline ends. Germline V gene data show CDR1 as SGHRS and CDR2 as YFSETQ. This chain's CDR3 is CASSSPPSRANTGELFF. The CDR3 bases are TGCGCCAGCAGCTCCCCGCCCAGCCGCGCGAACACCGGGGAGCTGTTTTTT. Full variable domain (outside the CDR3, taken from reference TRBV5-1 and TRBJ2-2): KAGVTQTPRYLIKTRGQQVTLSCSPISGHRSVSWYQQTPGQGLQFLFEYFSETQRNKGNFPGRFSGRQFSNSRSEMNVSTLELGDSALYLCASSSPPSRANTGELFFGEGSRLTVL.

V is TRBV6-2 or TRBV6-3 and J is TRBJ2-2, with TRBD2 matching over 7 bases. J gave up 0 bases and V 5 bases, and 6 bases lay outside the gene matches. The germline V gene encodes CDR1 MNHEY and CDR2 SVGEGT. The CDR3 is made up of 16 amino acids. The CDR3 loop reads CASSDWDYTNTGELFF. CDR3 nucleotide sequence: TGTGCCAGCAGTGACTGGGACTATACGAACACCGGGGAGCTGTTTTTT.

J is TRBJ2-1 and V is TRBV14, with 10 bases matching TRBD2. With 4 bases clipped from V and 5 bases from J, the junction kept 11 bases outside the gene matches. Germline CDR1 SGHDN, CDR2 FVKESK. The CDR3 covers 17 residues. CDR3 nucleotides: TGTGCCAGCAGCCCTAGGAGGCTAGCGGGGGTTGACAATGAGCAGTTCTTC. This sequence encodes CASSPRRLAGVDNEQFF.

At least ten counts were recorded for this clonotype. This chain joins TRBV11-2 and TRBJ2-1; a possible D gene is TRBD2 (6 bases). CDR1 and CDR2 (germline): SGHAT, FQNNGV. V was trimmed by 3 bases and J by 4 bases, leaving 7 bases between them. The CDR3 is made up of 13 amino acids. CDR3 amino acids: CASSLGLYNEQFF. In DNA form, the CDR3 reads TGTGCCAGCAGCTTGGGACTGTACAATGAGCAGTTCTTC. Together with reference TRBV11-2 and TRBJ2-1, the CDR3 gives the full variable domain: EAGVAQSPRYKIIEKRQSVAFWCNPISGHATLYWYQQILGQGPKLLIQFQNNGVVDDSQLPKDRFSAERLKGVDSTLKIQPAKLEDSAVYLCASSLGLYNEQFFGPGTRLTVL.

This clonotype has ten or more counts. The CDR3 region is CASSYPFPRTEAFF. In DNA, the CDR3 is TGTGCCAGCAGCTACCCGTTCCCACGGACTGAAGCTTTCTTT. The genes are TRBV7-9 and TRBJ1-1; no clear D gene. Trimming stripped 4 bases from V and 5 bases from J, with 14 bases between. Per germline, CDR1 SEHNR and CDR2 FQNEAQ (reference sequence). The CDR3 spans 14 residues.

The chain is built from TRBV12-3 or TRBV12-4 and TRBJ2-1, with 7 positions matching TRBD1. V shed 3 bases, J shed 4 bases, and the junction held 3 bases outside the gene matches. The CDR3 consists of 14 residues. The CDR3 loop is CASSLGQLYNEQFF. CDR3 in DNA: TGTGCCAGCAGTTTGGGACAGCTTTACAATGAGCAGTTCTTC.

The chain recombines TRBV4-3 with TRBJ1-4; TRBD1 might be the D (6 bases). This CDR3 is 16 amino acids long. V dropped 0 bases and J dropped 5 bases, with 13 bases sitting between them. Germline loops: CDR1 LGHNA, CDR2 YSLEER. CDR3 loop: CASSQDMGGTNEKLFF. The DNA for the CDR3 is TGCGCCAGCAGCCAAGATATGGGAGGGACAAATGAAAAACTGTTTTTT.

The V and J genes are TRBV11-2 and TRBJ1-5; D ambiguous. V dropped 1 base and J dropped 0 bases, with 7 bases sitting between them. The CDR3 loop spans 15 amino acids. Germline CDR1 reads SGHAT; CDR2 reads FQNNGV. CDR3 sequence (DNA): TGTGCCAGCAGCTTAGGGCAGCGTAGCAATCAGCCCCAGCATTTT. Translated, it gives CASSLGQRSNQPQHF.

The chain employs TRBV3-1 and TRBJ2-1; TRBD2 aligns across 11 bases. Trimming cost V 4 bases and J 9 bases; bases outside gene matches: 5. Germline values: CDR1 LGHDT, CDR2 YNNKEL (reference sequence). This CDR3 is 14 amino acids long. CDR3 residues: CASSLTSGVAEQFF. The CDR3 DNA is TGTGCCAGCAGCCTGACTAGCGGGGTTGCTGAGCAGTTCTTC.

This chain joins TRBV7-6 and TRBJ2-1, with D perhaps given as TRBD1 or TRBD2 (5 bases each). V was shortened by 0 bases and J by 10 bases, with 19 bases between the two germline ends. The CDR3 totals 16 residues. Germline-derived CDR1 and CDR2 are SGHVS and FNYEAQ. CDR3 loop: CASSLALAPSGTEQFF. The CDR3 DNA reads as TGTGCCAGCAGCTTAGCTCTTGCCCCTTCAGGGACGGAGCAGTTCTTC. Based on the CDR3 plus reference TRBV7-6 and TRBJ2-1, the full variable domain is GAGVSQSPRYKVTKRGQDVALRCDPISGHVSLYWYRQALGQGPEFLTYFNYEAQQDKSGLPNDRFSAERPEGSISTLTIQRTEQRDSAMYRCASSLALAPSGTEQFFGPGTRLTVL.

A few counts support this clonotype. The V and J genes are TRBV7-2 and TRBJ1-2; TRBD1 matches 7 bases. With V trimmed by 4 bases and J by 7 bases, 9 bases remained unmatched. Per the germline V gene, CDR1 is SGHTA and CDR2 is FQGNSA. The CDR3 runs to 14 residues. The CDR3 here is CASSSQGVSGGYTF. CDR3 bases: TGTGCCAGCAGCTCCCAGGGGGTATCGGGTGGCTACACCTTC.

The chain joins TRBV28 to TRBJ2-1; D possibly corresponds to TRBD2 (5 bases). CDR3 size: 16 residues. The V gene lost 6 bases and the J gene lost 1 base, with 16 bases spanning the gap. CDR1 MDHEN and CDR2 SYDVKM come from the germline V gene. DNA of the CDR3: TGTGCCAGCAGCACCCCAGATGGGGAGTCCTACAATGAGCAGTTCTTC. Its translation is CASSTPDGESYNEQFF.

CDR3 protein: CASSDWATDTQYF. For the CDR3, the DNA is TGCGCCAGCAGCGATTGGGCCACAGATACGCAGTATTTT. V is TRBV4-3 and J is TRBJ2-3, with no clear D. V lost 5 bases and J lost 2, with 8 bases in between. The CDR3 is 13 amino acids. Germline CDR1 LGHNA, CDR2 YSLEER.

The V call is TRBV9, the J call TRBJ1-2, with D hard to call. The V gene's germline CDR1 is SGDLS and CDR2 YYNGEE. CDR3 length equals 12 residues. With 6 bases removed from V and 6 bases from J, the gap between germline ends came to 12 bases. The CDR3 is CASNRELNGYTF. CDR3 coding DNA: TGTGCCAGCAATAGGGAATTAAATGGCTACACCTTC. Complete variable domain (other parts from reference TRBV9 and TRBJ1-2): DSGVTQTPKHLITATGQRVTLRCSPRSGDLSVYWYQQSLDQGLQFLIQYYNGEERAKGNILERFSAQQFPDLHSELNLSSLELGDSALYFCASNRELNGYTFGSGTRLTVV.

The rearrangement links TRBV11-2 to TRBJ2-7; 8 bases align to TRBD1. The CDR3 is made up of 14 amino acids. Germline CDR1 and CDR2: SGHAT and FQNNGV. The V gene end was trimmed by 3 bases and the J gene end by 4 bases; junction bases not matched to a gene: 5. CDR3 residues: CASSFGTGEYEQYF. CDR3 in DNA: TGTGCCAGCAGCTTCGGGACAGGTGAATACGAGCAGTACTTC.

This chain links TRBV18 with TRBJ1-1; possibly TRBD1 for D (5 bases). This CDR3 spans 16 amino acids. The V gene's germline CDR1 is KGHSH and CDR2 LQKENI. Trimming left V 2 bases short and J 0 bases short, with 13 bases between. CDR3 nucleotide sequence: TGTGCCAGCTCACCAATGCTGCAGGGTATGAACACTGAAGCTTTCTTT. Protein product: CASSPMLQGMNTEAFF.

A few counts support this clonotype. This sequence joins TRBV28 and TRBJ1-1, with D possibly being TRBD1 (6 bases). Germline values: CDR1 MDHEN, CDR2 SYDVKM. The length of the CDR3 is 12 residues. Trimming removed 6 bases at V and 4 bases at J, with 9 bases between. CDR3 sequence reads: CASRGGPTEAFF. DNA of the CDR3: TGTGCCAGCAGAGGGGGACCCACTGAAGCTTTCTTT.

At least ten counts were recorded for this clonotype. V is TRBV7-2 and J is TRBJ2-7; no clear D gene. CDR1 is SGHTA, CDR2 FQGNSA, per germline. V was trimmed by 0 bases and J by 7 bases, leaving 13 bases between them. The CDR3 is 14 amino acids. The CDR3 nucleotides are TGTGCCAGCAGCTTAGCGTTGGGTGTGGGTGAGCAGTACTTC. Its protein is CASSLALGVGEQYF. Supplemented by reference TRBV7-2 and TRBJ2-7, the full variable domain reads GAGVSQSPSNKVTEKGKDVELRCDPISGHTALYWYRQSLGQGLEFLIYFQGNSAPDKSGLPSDRFSAERTGGSVSTLTIQRTQQEDSAVYLCASSLALGVGEQYFGPGTRLTVT.

This CDR3 reads CATNRQGNEQFF. The CDR3 DNA reads as TGCGCCACCAATAGACAGGGCAATGAGCAGTTCTTC. The rearrangement joins TRBV10-1 to TRBJ2-1, with 7 bases fitting TRBD1. In germline, CDR1 is WNHNN, CDR2 SYGVQD (reference sequence). With V trimmed by 10 bases and J by 6 bases, 6 bases remained unmatched. The length of the CDR3 is 12 residues.

The sample holds many counts of this clonotype. This sequence joins TRBV12-3 or TRBV12-4 and TRBJ1-3; D might be TRBD1 (5 bases). The V and J ends lost 6 bases and 0 bases respectively, with 15 bases between them. CDR3 length: 16 residues. The CDR3 loop is CASSPQTGASGNTIYF. CDR3 DNA sequence: TGTGCCAGCAGCCCTCAAACAGGCGCCTCTGGAAACACCATATATTTT.

Many counts were recorded for this clonotype. The gene calls are TRBV12-3 or TRBV12-4 and TRBJ2-3; a possible D gene is TRBD2 (5 bases). Trimming removed 1 base from V and 6 bases from J, with 17 bases in between. This CDR3 comprises 16 residues. The CDR3 bases are TGTGCCAGCAGTTTAGGTTTGGCTAGAGGGATCGATACGCAGTATTTT. Translation: CASSLGLARGIDTQYF.

This clonotype was counted ten times or more. The gene calls are TRBV6-6 and TRBJ1-6; D gene ambiguous. The CDR3 length is 15 residues. Trimming removed 5 bases at V and 3 bases at J, with 11 bases between. Germline V gene data show CDR1 as MNHNY and CDR2 as SVGAGI (reference sequence). CDR3 sequence (DNA): TGTGCCAGCAGTCCCAGCAGGTTCTATAATTCACCCCTCCACTTT. Translation gives CASSPSRFYNSPLHF.

This rearrangement joins TRBV7-8 to TRBJ2-1; 7 bases are a match to TRBD1. CDR1 SGHVS and CDR2 FQNEAQ come from the germline V gene. J lost 10 bases, V lost 0 bases, and 15 bases had no gene match. CDR3 length: 17 residues. CDR3 DNA: TGTGCCAGCAGCTTAGCACGAGTATCAGGCAGGGGGAAAGAGCAGTTCTTC. As protein: CASSLARVSGRGKEQFF.

V gene TRBV7-9 combines with J gene TRBJ2-3; weak D call: TRBD1 (6 bases). V lost 4 bases, J lost 7 bases, and 21 bases lay in between. The CDR3 loop spans 16 amino acids. Germline-derived CDR1 and CDR2 are SEHNR and FQNEAQ (reference sequence). Here the CDR3 DNA reads TGTGCCAGCAGCTCCCAAGGTCGGGACACAGGTTATACGCAGTATTTT. This codes for CASSSQGRDTGYTQYF.